The clone carrying this T cell receptor beta chain was counted once. Clones were sequenced by immunoSEQ multiplex PCR, and TCRdb holds only the in-frame ones, with some missing. The sample contains approximately 150,000 clones, approximately 86% of which appear only once. These data originate in a study of blood T cell repertoires in COVID-19. Study-level information: The United States, Italy and Spain supplied acute and convalescent COVID-19 samples.

CDR1 and CDR2 from the germline V gene are LNHNV and YYDKDF (reference sequence). The CDR3 has 14 residues. Trimming removed 0 bases from V and 4 bases from J, with 10 bases in between. This chain uses TRBV15 with TRBJ2-7, with D hard to call. Sequenced sample: peripheral blood. The source of this sequence is a man between 70 and 80 years old with acute or convalescent COVID-19. This chain's CDR3 is CATSRDLSGYEQYF. The CDR3 DNA follows: TGTGCCACCAGCAGAGATCTATCGGGTTACGAGCAGTACTTC.